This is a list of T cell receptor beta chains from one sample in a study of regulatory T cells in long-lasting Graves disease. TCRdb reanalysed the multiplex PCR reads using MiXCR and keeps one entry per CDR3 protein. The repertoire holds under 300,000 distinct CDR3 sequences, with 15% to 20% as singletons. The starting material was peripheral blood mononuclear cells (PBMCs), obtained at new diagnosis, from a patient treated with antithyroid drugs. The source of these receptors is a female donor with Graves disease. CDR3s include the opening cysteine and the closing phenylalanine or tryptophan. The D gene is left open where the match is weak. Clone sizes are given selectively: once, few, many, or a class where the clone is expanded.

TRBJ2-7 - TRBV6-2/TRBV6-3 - TGTGCCAGCAGTAAAGGGTCAGGGGAGGTCTACGAGCAGTACTTC CASSKGSGEVYEQYF
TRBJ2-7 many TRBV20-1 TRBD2 TGCAGTGCTAGGGACTGGGTGGGACTAGCGGGCGAGCAGTACTTC CSARDWVGLAGEQYF
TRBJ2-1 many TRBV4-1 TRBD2 TGCGCCAGCGGGCTAGCGGGAGCCAATGAGCAGTTCTTC CASGLAGANEQFF
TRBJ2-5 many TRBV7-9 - TGTGCCAGCAGCGCCTCGACAGACCCCCAAGAGACCCAGTACTTC CASSASTDPQETQYF
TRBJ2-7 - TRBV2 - TGTGCCAGCAGTGCAAGGCTAAGAGGACTCTACGAGCAGTACTTC CASSARLRGLYEQYF
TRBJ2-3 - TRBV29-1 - TGCAGCGTGGGACTTCTGGGGACAGATACGCAGTATTTT CSVGLLGTDTQYF
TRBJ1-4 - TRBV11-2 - TGTGCCAGCAGCTCCCAGGGAAGGAGTGAAAAACTGTTTTTT CASSSQGRSEKLFF
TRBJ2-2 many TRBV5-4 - TGTGCCAGCAGCTTGAGATATGGCGGGGAGCTGTTTTTT CASSLRYGGELFF
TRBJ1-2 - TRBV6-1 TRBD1 TGTGCCAGCAGTGGGACAGGTCCTAACTATGGCTACACCTTC CASSGTGPNYGYTF
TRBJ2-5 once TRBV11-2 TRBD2 TGTGCCGGCAGGCAAACCCTACGGGGGGGGGAGACCCTGTACTTC CAGRQTLRGGETLYF
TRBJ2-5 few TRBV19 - TGTGCCAGTAGTTCATGGGCACCCGGGGAGACCCAGTACTTC CASSSWAPGETQYF
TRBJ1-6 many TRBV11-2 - TGTGCCAGCAGCTTATTGGGCAGGGGTTCACCCCTCCACTTT CASSLLGRGSPLHF
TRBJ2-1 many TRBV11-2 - TGTGCCAGCAGCTTAGCTCCCGGGACTGGAGACAATGAGCAGTTCTTC CASSLAPGTGDNEQFF
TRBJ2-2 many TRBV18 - TGTGCCAGCTCACCGGTGGAAGCTAACACCGGGGAGCTGTTTTTT CASSPVEANTGELFF
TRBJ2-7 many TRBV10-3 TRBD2 TGTGCCATCGGAGCGGGAGCCTATTACGAGCAGTACTTC CAIGAGAYYEQYF
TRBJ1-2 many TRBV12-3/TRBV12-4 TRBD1 TGTGCCAGCAGTTTAGGCGACAGGGCCTATGGCTACACCTTC CASSLGDRAYGYTF
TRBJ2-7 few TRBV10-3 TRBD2 TGTGCCATCAGTGAGTCTAGGGTTCTAGCGGGAGGGTACGAGCAGTACTTC CAISESRVLAGGYEQYF
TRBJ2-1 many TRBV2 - TGTGCCAGCAGTATCGGGACTCACAATGAGCAGTTCTTC CASSIGTHNEQFF
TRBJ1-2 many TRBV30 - TGTGCCTGGAGCGCATCAACGGGCTACTATGGCTACACCTTC CAWSASTGYYGYTF
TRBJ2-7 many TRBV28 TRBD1 TGTGCCAGCAGAGATCAGGGGGCTCGTACCTACGAGCAGTACTTC CASRDQGARTYEQYF
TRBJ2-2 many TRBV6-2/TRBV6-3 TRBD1 TGTGCCAGCAGGCCCGGACAGGGTGGGGAGCTGTTTTTT CASRPGQGGELFF
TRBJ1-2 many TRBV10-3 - TGTGCCATCAGTGTGACAGAAGGGACCTATGGCTACACCTTC CAISVTEGTYGYTF
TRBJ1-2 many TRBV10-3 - TGTGCCAGCTGGGCGGGGGCGGCTTTGGATGGCTACACCTTC CASWAGAALDGYTF
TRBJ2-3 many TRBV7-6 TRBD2 TGTGCCAGCAGCTTAAGGACTAGCGGGAGGGATACGCAGTATTTT CASSLRTSGRDTQYF
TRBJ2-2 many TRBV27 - TGTGCCAGCAGTTTTGGTTCCCGGGGTACCGGGGAGCTGTTTTTT CASSFGSRGTGELFF
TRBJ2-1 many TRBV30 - TGTGCCTGGATGGCCAACTCCTACAATGAGCAGTTCTTC CAWMANSYNEQFF
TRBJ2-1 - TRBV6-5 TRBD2 TGTGCCAGCAGTTACTCGATCATGACTAGCGGGAGTAATAATGAGCAGTTCTTC CASSYSIMTSGSNNEQFF